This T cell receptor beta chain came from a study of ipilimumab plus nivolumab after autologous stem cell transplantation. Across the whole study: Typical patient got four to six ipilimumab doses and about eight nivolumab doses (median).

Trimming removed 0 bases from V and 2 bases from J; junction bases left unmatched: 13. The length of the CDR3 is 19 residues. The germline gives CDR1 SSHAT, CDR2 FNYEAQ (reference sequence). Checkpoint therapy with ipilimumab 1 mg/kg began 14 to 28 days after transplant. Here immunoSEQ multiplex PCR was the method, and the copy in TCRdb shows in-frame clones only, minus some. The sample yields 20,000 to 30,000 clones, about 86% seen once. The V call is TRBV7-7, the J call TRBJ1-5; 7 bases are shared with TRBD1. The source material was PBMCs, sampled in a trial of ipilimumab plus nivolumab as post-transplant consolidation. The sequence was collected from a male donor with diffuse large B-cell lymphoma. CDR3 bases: TGTGCCAGCAGCTTAGCGGGGTTGGAGGGGGCGGGTGGCAATCAGCCCCAGCATTTT. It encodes CASSLAGLEGAGGNQPQHF.